These 6 T cell receptor beta chains were sequenced from one sample in a study of identical twins. TCRdb passed the 5' RACE reads through MiXCR, listing each CDR3 protein once. Of about 570,000 distinct CDR3 sequences detected, roughly 9.5% appear once; the ten largest clones hold around 3.1%. The sample was also reused in another study, on yellow fever vaccine responses in identical twins.

Sequenced material: PBMCs. These receptors all come from a woman younger than 30 in good health.

This clonotype was counted a few times. The gene calls are TRBV20-1 and TRBJ2-7; D not certain. The germline V gene encodes CDR1 DFQATT and CDR2 SNEGSKA (reference sequence). Trimming took 2 bases from V and 3 from J, leaving 11 bases between them. The CDR3 length is 13 residues. Written as DNA, the CDR3 is TGCAGTGCTAGAACTGGGCCTAGCTACGAGCAGTACTTC. This gives the protein CSARTGPSYEQYF.

This clonotype has ten or more counts. This chain connects TRBV24-1 to TRBJ1-5, with 7 bases identical to TRBD1. This CDR3 region has 14 residues. Losses at the gene ends were 4 bases for V and 5 bases for J; bases not matched to a gene: 4. The V gene's germline CDR1 is KGHDR and CDR2 SFDVKD. In DNA, the CDR3 is TGTGCCACCAGTGAAGGACAGGCCCATCAGCCCCAGCATTTT. It yields the protein CATSEGQAHQPQHF.

This clonotype was seen a handful of times. V usage is TRBV7-2 and J usage is TRBJ1-2; D uncertain. CDR3 length equals 14 residues. Germline CDR1 and CDR2: SGHTA and FQGNSA. V was trimmed by 4 bases and J by 1 base, leaving 10 bases between them. DNA for the CDR3: TGTGCCAGCAGCTCCCCCGGGGTTAACTATGGCTACACCTTC. Translated, it gives CASSSPGVNYGYTF.

This clonotype showed up many times. In DNA form, the CDR3 reads TGCGCCAGCAGCCAAGGGGCAGCGGGAGGCTACGAGCAGTACTTC. Translated: CASSQGAAGGYEQYF. The chain has TRBV4-1 and TRBJ2-7; the match to TRBD2 covers 9 bases. V dropped 1 base and J dropped 3; count of bases not matched to a gene: 4. Germline CDR1 is MGHRA and CDR2 is YSYEKL. The CDR3 is made up of 15 amino acids.

V gene TRBV3-1 combines with J gene TRBJ2-5, with unresolved D. The CDR3 sequence is 14 residues long. V was trimmed by 1 base and J by 4 bases, leaving 10 bases between them. Germline V CDR1 and CDR2: LGHDT, YNNKEL (reference sequence). The CDR3 protein is CASSQVFSSETQYF. The CDR3 coding sequence is TGTGCCAGCAGCCAAGTATTCTCGTCAGAGACCCAGTACTTC.

In its sample, this clonotype was seen a few times. The chain uses TRBV12-3 or TRBV12-4 and TRBJ1-4; D is undetermined. Trimming stripped 3 bases from V and 5 bases from J, with 7 bases between. This CDR3 region has 13 residues. For the CDR3, the DNA is TGTGCCAGCAGTTTTACAGCAAATGAAAAACTGTTTTTT. This codes for CASSFTANEKLFF.